The 3 T cell receptor beta chains given below trace back to one sample, sequenced in a study of blood T cell repertoires in COVID-19. Clones were sequenced by immunoSEQ multiplex PCR, and TCRdb holds only the in-frame ones, with some missing. The sample has a few hundred thousand clones; 65% to 90% are singletons. The specimen was peripheral blood. The receptors originated from a woman aged 40-49 years who had recovered from COVID-19.

The gene calls are TRBV5-1 and TRBJ2-5, with TRBD2 matching over 7 bases. Trimming cost V 2 bases and J 4 bases; bases outside gene matches: 5. This CDR3 is 14 amino acids long. Germline V gene data show CDR1 as SGHRS and CDR2 as YFSETQ. The CDR3, as DNA: TGCGCCAGCAGCTTCTCGGGGGGTGGAGAGACCCAGTACTTC. Protein sequence: CASSFSGGGETQYF.

The V and J genes are TRBV27 and TRBJ2-7, with 9 bases that match TRBD1. Germline V gene lookup returns CDR1 MNHEY and CDR2 SMNVEV (reference sequence). Trimming cost V 3 bases and J 6 bases; bases outside gene matches: 9. This CDR3 is built from 15 residues. Here the CDR3 reads CASSFGVGQGFEQYF. The CDR3 DNA reads TGTGCCAGCAGTTTTGGAGTGGGACAGGGATTCGAGCAGTACTTC.

This chain links TRBV7-8 with TRBJ2-5, with 7 bases identical to TRBD2. With 3 bases clipped from V and 1 base from J, the junction kept 5 bases outside the gene matches. The CDR3 runs 15 residues. Germline CDR1 is SGHVS and CDR2 is FQNEAQ. The CDR3 DNA reads as TGTGCCAGCAGCTTTTCAGCGGGGAGCCAAGAGACCCAGTACTTC. It specifies CASSFSAGSQETQYF. Full variable domain (remainder filled in from reference TRBV7-8 and TRBJ2-5): GAGVSQSPRYKVAKRGQDVALRCDPISGHVSLFWYQQALGQGPEFLTYFQNEAQLDKSGLPSDRFFAERPEGSVSTLKIQRTQQEDSAVYLCASSFSAGSQETQYFGPGTRLLVL.